This paragraph reports one TCR beta chain. This record belongs to a study of blood T cell repertoires in COVID-19. Produced via immunoSEQ multiplex PCR; TCRdb's table is partial and in-frame only. This table has about 180,000 clones, 75% to 85% appearing once. This CDR3 comprises 15 residues. In germline, CDR1 is SGHNT, CDR2 YYREEE (reference sequence). V shed 0 bases and J shed 0 bases, with 8 bases lying between them. V usage is TRBV5-4 and J usage is TRBJ2-3, with D possibly being TRBD2 (6 bases). Source material: peripheral blood. The receptor's source is a human donor in a cohort sampled during active COVID-19. The CDR3 sequence is CASSLGGTSTDTQYF. CDR3 sequence (DNA): TGTGCCAGCAGCTTGGGAGGGACTAGCACAGATACGCAGTATTTT.